The 15 T cell receptor beta chains below all came from one sample that was sequenced in a study of identical twins. In TCRdb, the 5' RACE reads were re-called with MiXCR into one record per CDR3 protein. This table holds 650,000 to 800,000 distinct CDR3 sequences, over 8.5% found once. These same data were also listed under a study on yellow fever vaccine responses in identical twins.

The specimen was PBMCs. All receptors derive from a woman aged 18-35 years in good health.

This chain uses TRBV30 with TRBJ1-1, with 7 bases aligning to TRBD1. Germline CDR1 GTSNPN, CDR2 SVGIG (reference sequence). With V trimmed by 2 bases and J by 4 bases, 4 bases remained unmatched. This CDR3 is built from 13 residues. This CDR3 is CAWSSTGLTEAFF. As DNA, the CDR3 is TGTGCCTGGAGTTCGACAGGGCTCACTGAAGCTTTCTTT.

This clonotype came up many times. This chain uses TRBV29-1 with TRBJ2-6; possibly TRBD2 for D (7 bases). The CDR3 sequence is 14 residues long. Germline values: CDR1 SQVTM, CDR2 ANQGSEA. Trimming shortened V by 4 bases and J by 2 bases, and 9 bases separated the two germline ends. In DNA form, the CDR3 reads TGCAGCGTTGGAGGGGGGGCTGGGGCCAACGTCCTGACTTTC. This gives the protein CSVGGGAGANVLTF.

This clonotype came up many times. The chain couples TRBV4-3 to TRBJ1-1, with D hard to call. This CDR3 is built from 13 residues. With 4 bases removed from V and 7 bases from J, the gap between germline ends came to 13 bases. CDR1 is LGHNA, CDR2 YSLEER, per germline. The CDR3 is CASSRKPGFEAFF. CDR3 DNA sequence: TGCGCCAGCAGCCGAAAGCCAGGATTTGAAGCTTTCTTT.

This clonotype was detected many times. In nucleotides, the CDR3 is TGTGCCACCAGTGATTCGGCGGGGGGGTTCGCGAACACCGGGGAGCTGTTTTTT. This gives the protein CATSDSAGGFANTGELFF. This chain links TRBV24-1 with TRBJ2-2; TRBD2 matches 9 bases. The CDR3 runs to 18 residues. With 2 bases clipped from V and 0 bases from J, the junction kept 6 bases outside the gene matches. Germline CDR1 KGHDR, CDR2 SFDVKD.

In its sample, this clonotype was seen a few times. The chain links TRBV3-1 to TRBJ2-4; D is unresolved. CDR3 length: 18 amino acids. The V gene's germline CDR1 is LGHDT and CDR2 YNNKEL (reference sequence). The germline V and J ends were trimmed by 0 bases and 0 bases, with 15 bases remaining between them. This CDR3 reads CASSQDGGSAVAKNIQYF. CDR3 in DNA: TGTGCCAGCAGCCAAGATGGTGGGTCGGCCGTAGCCAAAAACATTCAGTACTTC.

There are a few counts of this clonotype. J is TRBJ2-5 and V is TRBV20-1; 8 positions match TRBD2. Per germline, CDR1 DFQATT and CDR2 SNEGSKA (reference sequence). Losses at the gene ends were 6 bases for V and 5 bases for J; bases not matched to a gene: 8. This CDR3 has 13 amino acids. The CDR3 region has the DNA TGCAGTGCAAGAAGCGGGAGTAGGGAGACCCAGTACTTC. Its protein product is CSARSGSRETQYF.

The V gene is TRBV6-5, the J gene TRBJ2-7; 8 nucleotides match TRBD2. Germline loops: CDR1 MNHEY, CDR2 SVGAGI. The ends lost 2 bases at V and 6 bases at J; junction bases unmatched: 12. The length of the CDR3 is 16 residues. The CDR3 spells CASSYTGGVGDFEQYF. The CDR3 DNA follows: TGTGCCAGCAGTTACACGGGGGGGGTTGGCGATTTCGAGCAGTACTTC.

As DNA, the CDR3 is TGTGCCAGCTCACTGGACAGATCGGCCGGGGAGCTGTTTTTT. Its translation is CASSLDRSAGELFF. J is TRBJ2-2 and V is TRBV18, with a tentative D call TRBD1 (6 bases). CDR1 is KGHSH, CDR2 LQKENI, per germline. The CDR3 extends over 14 amino acids. V shed 4 bases and J shed 6 bases, with 12 bases lying between them.

This clonotype was counted between two and nine times. V gene TRBV7-2 combines with J gene TRBJ2-3; 8 bases agree with TRBD1. The CDR3 spans 17 residues. The germline CDR1 and CDR2 sequences are SGHTA and FQGNSA. Trimming cost V 2 bases and J 4 bases; bases outside gene matches: 11. CDR3 residues: CASSLMRTGSLPDTQYF. The CDR3, as DNA: TGTGCCAGCAGCTTAATGAGGACAGGGAGTCTCCCAGATACGCAGTATTTT.

This clonotype was seen many times. The CDR3 region is CSVERPGQGGRETQYF. DNA for the CDR3: TGCAGCGTTGAACGACCGGGACAGGGGGGAAGAGAGACCCAGTACTTC. The genes are TRBV29-1 and TRBJ2-5; 11 nucleotides line up with TRBD1. After removal of 2 bases from V and 4 bases from J, the junction contained 9 bases not matched to a gene. The CDR3 spans 16 residues. Germline-derived CDR1 and CDR2 are SQVTM and ANQGSEA.

This clonotype was counted a few times. The chain has TRBV7-9 and TRBJ1-5; 10 nucleotides agree with TRBD1. The V and J ends lost 5 bases and 3 bases, in that order; junction bases with no gene match: 7. CDR1 is SEHNR and CDR2 is FQNEAQ in the germline V gene (reference sequence). This CDR3 is built from 16 residues. The CDR3 here is CASSPTGTGANQPQHF. Here the CDR3 DNA reads TGTGCCAGCAGCCCGACCGGGACAGGGGCCAATCAGCCCCAGCATTTT.

The rearrangement joins TRBV7-8 to TRBJ2-5; D unresolved. V was shortened by 6 bases and J by 5 bases, with 7 bases between the two germline ends. Germline-derived CDR1 and CDR2 are SGHVS and FQNEAQ. This CDR3 region has 11 residues. The CDR3 here is CASSNWETQYF. The CDR3 coding sequence is TGTGCCAGCAGTAATTGGGAGACCCAGTACTTC.

The rearrangement joins TRBV7-9 to TRBJ2-3; 7 bases are shared with TRBD2. J gave up 4 bases and V 10 bases, and 11 bases lay outside the gene matches. CDR1 and CDR2 from the germline V gene are SEHNR and FQNEAQ (reference sequence). This CDR3 has 14 amino acids. Here the CDR3 DNA reads TGTGCCACTCGGGGGGATTCGGCATCAGATACGCAGTATTTT. Translation gives CATRGDSASDTQYF.

About this clonotype: Mismatch with germline at one junction end may stem from a read error. This chain links TRBV7-2 with TRBJ2-5; 9 bases are a match to TRBD2. The CDR3 is 14 residues long. Germline loops: CDR1 SGHTA, CDR2 FQGNSA. CDR3 DNA sequence: TGTGCCAGCAGCGTAGCGGGAGCGTCCGAGACCCAGTACTTC. Translated: CASSVAGASETQYF.

This clonotype was seen repeatedly, ten times or more. In nucleotides, the CDR3 is TGTGCCAGCACTCTAGGGGGTTCGGTAGGAGAAAAACTGTTTTTT. Its protein product is CASTLGGSVGEKLFF. The rearrangement uses TRBV12-3 or TRBV12-4 and TRBJ1-4, with a possible D match to TRBD1 (6 bases). Trimming took 7 bases from V and 8 from J, leaving 20 bases between them. The CDR3 covers 15 residues.